The 10 T cell receptor beta chains below come from one sample, sequenced in a study of cytomegalovirus exposure and HLA in healthy donors. A multiplex PCR was run with 60 Vbeta primers and 13 Jbeta primers. Using immunoSEQ multiplex PCR, the repertoire was profiled, and TCRdb retains in-frame clones only, with some absent. Of approximately 89,000 clones in the sample, roughly 76% are singletons; the top ten hold 0.95% to 1.5%. What was sequenced was PBMCs. The origin of the receptors is a female donor in good health and CMV-seronegative.

The chain combines TRBV25-1 with TRBJ1-4; perhaps TRBD1 as D (5 bases). V lost 5 bases, J lost 9 bases, and 16 bases lay in between. Germline V gene sequence: CDR1 MGHDK, CDR2 SYGVNS. The CDR3 totals 14 residues. The CDR3 loop is CASSPYQGLKKLFF. CDR3 sequence (DNA): TGTGCCAGCAGTCCTTACCAGGGCCTGAAAAAACTGTTTTTT.

V is TRBV4-3 and J is TRBJ2-7, with 7 bases identical to TRBD2. V shed 0 bases, J shed 2 bases, and the junction held 1 base outside the gene matches. This CDR3 is built from 14 residues. CDR1 is LGHNA, CDR2 YSLEER, per germline. The CDR3, as DNA: TGCGCCAGCAGCCAAGAGGGGACTACCTACGAGCAGTACTTC. Protein product: CASSQEGTTYEQYF.

This chain joins TRBV19 and TRBJ1-2; 8 bases align to TRBD1. The CDR3 has 13 residues. J lost 6 bases, V lost 6 bases, and 6 bases had no gene match. Germline-derived CDR1 and CDR2 are LNHDA and SQIVND (reference sequence). In nucleotides, the CDR3 is TGTGCCAGTAGAGACAGGGGATTGGATGGCTACACCTTC. It codes for CASRDRGLDGYTF.

The rearrangement joins TRBV7-9 to TRBJ2-4; weak D call: TRBD1 (6 bases). The V gene's germline CDR1 is SEHNR and CDR2 FQNEAQ (reference sequence). V dropped 1 base and J dropped 7 bases, with 20 bases sitting between them. This CDR3 has 17 residues. CDR3 sequence (DNA): TGTGCCAGCAGCTTAGGAATCCGGGACACCCAGGGGAACATTCAGTACTTC. Residues: CASSLGIRDTQGNIQYF.

The chain joins TRBV2 to TRBJ1-2, with a possible D match to TRBD1 (6 bases). There are 12 residues in the CDR3. Germline-derived CDR1 and CDR2 are SNHLY and FYNNEI. V dropped 3 bases and J dropped 7 bases, with 9 bases sitting between them. The CDR3 sequence is CASSEGARGYTF. CDR3 in DNA: TGTGCCAGCAGTGAGGGGGCGCGTGGCTACACCTTC.

This clone showed up just a few times. The rearrangement joins TRBV5-8 to TRBJ2-7; D is unclear. Germline V gene data show CDR1 as SGHTS and CDR2 as YDEGEE. The CDR3 length is 16 residues. Trimming stripped 0 bases from V and 7 bases from J, with 20 bases between. As DNA, the CDR3 is TGTGCCAGCAGCTTGGTATCGCGTGGCATCAGGAAGGAGCAGTACTTC. Protein sequence: CASSLVSRGIRKEQYF.

This clone was observed a handful of times. This chain uses TRBV10-3 with TRBJ1-1; weak D call: TRBD1 (6 bases). V dropped 7 bases and J dropped 0 bases, with 12 bases sitting between them. This CDR3 contains 14 residues. Germline V gene data show CDR1 as ENHRY and CDR2 as SYGVKD. CDR3 in DNA: TGTGCCATCACTGACGACAGGTTGAACACTGAAGCTTTCTTT. It translates to CAITDDRLNTEAFF.

This clone was detected once. This chain connects TRBV28 to TRBJ1-5; a weak D match, TRBD1 (6 bases). The germline CDR1 and CDR2 sequences are MDHEN and SYDVKM. This CDR3 is built from 17 residues. Trimming removed 6 bases at V and 1 base at J, with 19 bases between. CDR3 nucleotides: TGTGCCAGCAGCACCACCTCAGGGGTAACCAGCAATCAGCCCCAGCATTTT. Protein sequence: CASSTTSGVTSNQPQHF. Supplemented by reference TRBV28 and TRBJ1-5, the full variable domain reads DVKVTQSSRYLVKRTGEKVFLECVQDMDHENMFWYRQDPGLGLRLIYFSYDVKMKEKGDIPEGYSVSREKKERFSLILESASTNQTSMYLCASSTTSGVTSNQPQHFGDGTRLSIL.

A few counts support this clone. The genes are TRBV6-6 and TRBJ1-1, with D perhaps matching TRBD1 (5 bases). CDR3 length equals 15 residues. The V gene lost 0 bases and the J gene lost 0 bases, with 8 bases spanning the gap. In germline, CDR1 is MNHNY, CDR2 SVGAGI (reference sequence). CDR3 coding DNA: TGTGCCAGCAGTTACTCATCAGGGATGAACACTGAAGCTTTCTTT. Protein product: CASSYSSGMNTEAFF.

J is TRBJ2-3 and V is TRBV14; TRBD2 matches 8 bases. The CDR3 contains 17 residues. Germline-derived CDR1 and CDR2 are SGHDN and FVKESK. V was pared by 3 bases and J by 2 bases, with 10 bases of the junction left unmatched. The CDR3 reads CASSHVSAGGYTDTQYF. Written as DNA, the CDR3 is TGTGCCAGCAGCCACGTTTCGGCGGGGGGCTACACAGATACGCAGTATTTT.